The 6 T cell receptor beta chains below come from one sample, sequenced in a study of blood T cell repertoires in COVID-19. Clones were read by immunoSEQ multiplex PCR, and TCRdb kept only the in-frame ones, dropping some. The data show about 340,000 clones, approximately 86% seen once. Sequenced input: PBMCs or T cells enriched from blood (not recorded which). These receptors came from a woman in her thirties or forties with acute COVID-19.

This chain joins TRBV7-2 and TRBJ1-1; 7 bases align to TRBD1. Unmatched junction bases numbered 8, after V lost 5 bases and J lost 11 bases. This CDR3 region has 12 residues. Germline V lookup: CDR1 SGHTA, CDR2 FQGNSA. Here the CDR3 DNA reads TGTGCCAGCAGCCCGAGGGGGCGTCGCGCTTTCTTT. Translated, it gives CASSPRGRRAFF.

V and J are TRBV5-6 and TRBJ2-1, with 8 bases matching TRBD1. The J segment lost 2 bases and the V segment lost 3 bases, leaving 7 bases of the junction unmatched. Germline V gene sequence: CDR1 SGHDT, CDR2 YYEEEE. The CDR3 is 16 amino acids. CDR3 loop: CASSSDRGVAYNEQFF. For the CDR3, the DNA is TGTGCCAGCAGCTCAGACAGGGGAGTAGCCTACAATGAGCAGTTCTTC.

CDR3 DNA: TGTGCCAGCAGCCAAGCACAGGGACTGAACACTGAAGCTTTCTTT. Its translation: CASSQAQGLNTEAFF. The chain joins TRBV4-2 to TRBJ1-1; maybe TRBD1 (6 bases). Germline CDR1 reads LGHNA; CDR2 reads YNFKEQ. Between the trimmed V and J ends, which lost 1 base and 0 bases, there was a span of 9 bases. This CDR3 is 15 amino acids long.

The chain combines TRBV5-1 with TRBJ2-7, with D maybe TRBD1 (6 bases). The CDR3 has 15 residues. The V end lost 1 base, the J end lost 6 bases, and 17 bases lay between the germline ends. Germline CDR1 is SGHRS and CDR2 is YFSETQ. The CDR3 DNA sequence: TGCGCCAGCAGCTTGACGGCAGGGGATAATCGCGAGCAGTACTTC. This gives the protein CASSLTAGDNREQYF.

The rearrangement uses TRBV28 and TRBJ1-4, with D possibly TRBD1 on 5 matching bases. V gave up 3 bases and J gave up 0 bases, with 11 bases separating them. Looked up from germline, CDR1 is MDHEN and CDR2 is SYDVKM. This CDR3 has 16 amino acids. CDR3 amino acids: CASSFSWGATNEKLFF. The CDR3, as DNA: TGTGCCAGCAGTTTCTCCTGGGGGGCAACTAATGAAAAACTGTTTTTT.

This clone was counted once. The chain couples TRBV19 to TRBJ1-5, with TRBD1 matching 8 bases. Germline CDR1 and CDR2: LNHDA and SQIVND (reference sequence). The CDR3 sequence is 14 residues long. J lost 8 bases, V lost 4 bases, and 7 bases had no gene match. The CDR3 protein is CASSSDRGPEPQHF. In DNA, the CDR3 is TGTGCCAGTAGTAGTGACAGGGGCCCGGAGCCCCAGCATTTT.